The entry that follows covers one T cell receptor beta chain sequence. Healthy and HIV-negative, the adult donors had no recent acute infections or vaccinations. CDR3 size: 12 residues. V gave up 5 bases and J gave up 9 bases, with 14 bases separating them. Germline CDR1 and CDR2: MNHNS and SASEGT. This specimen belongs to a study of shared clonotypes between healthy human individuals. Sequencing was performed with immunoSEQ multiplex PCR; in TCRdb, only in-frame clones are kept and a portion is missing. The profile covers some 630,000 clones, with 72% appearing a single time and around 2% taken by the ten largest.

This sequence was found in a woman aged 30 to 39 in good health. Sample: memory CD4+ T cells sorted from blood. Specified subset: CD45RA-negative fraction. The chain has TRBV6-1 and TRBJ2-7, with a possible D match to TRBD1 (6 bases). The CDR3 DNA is TGTGCCAGCAGTCCGACAGGCCTCGGGCAGTACTTC. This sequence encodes CASSPTGLGQYF.